A selection of T cell receptor beta chains follows, all from one sample in a study of cytomegalovirus exposure and HLA in healthy donors. The protocol was immunoSEQ multiplex PCR, while the TCRdb copy is restricted to in-frame clones and leaves out a portion. The data show 45,000 to 65,000 clones, more than 70% seen once. The sample consisted of PBMCs. The receptor set was obtained from a woman younger than 30 in good health and CMV-seropositive. Both conserved end residues are part of each CDR3. The D gene is left open where the match is weak. Expanded clones get a size class; other rows say once, few or many, or leave the size out.

-	TRBJ2-3	17	TRBV15	-	TGTGCCACCAGCAGAGCCAGTGGACAGAGGGTAACAGATACGCAGTATTTT	CATSRASGQRVTDTQYF
-	TRBJ1-6	14	TRBV4-1	-	TGCGCCAGCAGCCTCGAGGGTAGGAATTCACCCCTCCACTTT	CASSLEGRNSPLHF
-	TRBJ1-2	16	TRBV18	TRBD1	TGTGCCAGCTCACCGGCAAAAGGACAGGGGCATTATGGCTACACCTTC	CASSPAKGQGHYGYTF
-	TRBJ2-7	16	TRBV27	TRBD1	TGTGCCAGCAGTATCCGGGACAGGGTCTCCGGGCGAAAGCAGTACTTC	CASSIRDRVSGRKQYF
-	TRBJ1-5	15	TRBV4-2	-	TGTGCCAGCAGCCAAGCCGAGGGGGACAATCAGCCCCAGCATTTT	CASSQAEGDNQPQHF
-	TRBJ1-1	11	TRBV20-1	-	TGCAGCGGGTATCTTAACACTGAAGCTTTCTTT	CSGYLNTEAFF
-	TRBJ1-1	14	TRBV5-5	-	TGTGCCAGCAGCTTTGAGACAGGAGTCACTGAAGCTTTCTTT	CASSFETGVTEAFF
-	TRBJ2-7	15	TRBV5-1	TRBD1	TGCGCCAGCAGCCTGGGCGCGGACAGGGCATACGAGCAGTACTTC	CASSLGADRAYEQYF
-	TRBJ2-3	15	TRBV2	-	TGTGCCAGCAGTGTAGGGCAGGGTGGTTGGGATACGCAGTATTTT	CASSVGQGGWDTQYF
-	TRBJ1-4	15	TRBV27	-	TGTGCCAGCAGTTTATGGGCAGGGATTAATGAAAAACTGTTTTTT	CASSLWAGINEKLFF
-	TRBJ1-3	15	TRBV25-1	TRBD1	TGTGCCAGCAGAAACTGGGACAGCTCTGGAAACACCATATATTTT	CASRNWDSSGNTIYF
-	TRBJ2-5	15	TRBV19	-	TGTGCCAGTAGTATAGTGGTGGGGCCTCAAGAGACCCAGTACTTC	CASSIVVGPQETQYF
-	TRBJ2-2	14	TRBV7-2	-	TGTGCCAGCAGCTTAGAAGCCCGGGCCGGGGAGCTGTTTTTT	CASSLEARAGELFF
-	TRBJ2-5	15	TRBV7-2	TRBD2	TGTGCCAGCAGCGCAGACGGGGGGGCCATAGAGACCCAGTACTTC	CASSADGGAIETQYF
-	TRBJ2-3	14	TRBV27	TRBD1	TGTGCCAGCAGACAGGGGGCGGATGCAGATACGCAGTATTTT	CASRQGADADTQYF
-	TRBJ1-2	14	TRBV6-4	-	TGTGCCAGCAGTGAGGGAGGGGAAGAGGGTGGCTACACCTTC	CASSEGGEEGGYTF
-	TRBJ1-6	15	TRBV4-3	TRBD1	TGCGCCAGCAGCCAAGCCAGGGGGCCAAATTCACCCCTCCACTTT	CASSQARGPNSPLHF
-	TRBJ2-2	15	TRBV2	TRBD1	TGTGCCAGCAGCCCTTCACAGGGGCCGCTCGGGGAGCTGTTTTTT	CASSPSQGPLGELFF
-	TRBJ2-5	15	TRBV5-1	TRBD2	TGCGCCAGCAGCTTGACTAGCGGGAGTTCAGAGACCCAGTACTTC	CASSLTSGSSETQYF
-	TRBJ2-5	13	TRBV18	-	TGTGCCAGCTCACCGGGCCTCCAAGAGACCCAGTACTTC	CASSPGLQETQYF
-	TRBJ2-1	13	TRBV7-9	-	TGTGCCAGCAGCCGGACAAACTACAATGAGCAGTTCTTC	CASSRTNYNEQFF
-	TRBJ1-6	15	TRBV5-8	TRBD1	TGTGCCAGCAGCGCAGGGACAGGGAGCAATTCACCCCTCCACTTT	CASSAGTGSNSPLHF
-	TRBJ2-5	12	TRBV29-1	-	TGCAGCGTGGGGGGACGGGAAGAGACCCAGTACTTC	CSVGGREETQYF
-	TRBJ2-1	15	TRBV6-6	TRBD2	TGTGCCAGCAAACAAAGCGGGGGGGCCGGTAATGAGCAGTTCTTC	CASKQSGGAGNEQFF
once	TRBJ2-7	15	TRBV9	TRBD1	TGTGCCAGCAGCGTAGTTGGGACAGGGGCCCCCGAGCAGTACTTC	CASSVVGTGAPEQYF
-	TRBJ1-2	14	TRBV18	-	TGTGCCAGCTCACCAGCGGAGGGGCGGCGTGGCTACACCTTC	CASSPAEGRRGYTF
-	TRBJ1-1	14	TRBV29-1	TRBD1	TGCAGCGTTGAGAACCAGGACAGGGACACTGAAGCTTTCTTT	CSVENQDRDTEAFF
-	TRBJ1-2	14	TRBV7-2	-	TGTGCCAGCAGCTTAGAGTGGGCGGGCTATGGCTACACCTTC	CASSLEWAGYGYTF
-	TRBJ1-2	14	TRBV4-3	-	TGCGCCAGCAGTATGGAGGGGGGGAGCTATGGCTACACCTTC	CASSMEGGSYGYTF
few	TRBJ1-6	16	TRBV7-6	TRBD1	TGTGCCAGCAGCTTAGCGCGAACAGGGGGGAATTCACCCCTCCACTTT	CASSLARTGGNSPLHF
-	TRBJ1-2	15	TRBV10-3	-	TGTGCCATCAGTGAGTCTCCGGGAGATCCATATGGCTACACCTTC	CAISESPGDPYGYTF
few	TRBJ1-3	16	TRBV30	-	TGTGCCTGGAGTGCCTTTACAGGCGGCACTGGAAACACCATATATTTT	CAWSAFTGGTGNTIYF
-	TRBJ1-3	14	TRBV7-9	-	TGTGCCAGCAGCCACAGGGAAACTGGAAACACCATATATTTT	CASSHRETGNTIYF
-	TRBJ1-1	14	TRBV29-1	-	TGCAGCGTTGACCAATACAGGGATGGGACTGAAGCTTTCTTT	CSVDQYRDGTEAFF
-	TRBJ1-1	14	TRBV11-2	-	TGTGCCAGCAGCTTTCAGACAGGACCTGGAGTAACTTTCTTT	CASSFQTGPGVTFF
-	TRBJ1-5	17	TRBV5-6	TRBD1	TGTGCCAGCAGCTTAGGACAGGGGGGGTATAGCAATCAGCCCCAGCATTTT	CASSLGQGGYSNQPQHF
-	TRBJ2-3	14	TRBV29-1	TRBD1	TGCAGCGGAGGGGACAGGGTGGTCACAGATACGCAGTATTTT	CSGGDRVVTDTQYF
-	TRBJ2-5	14	TRBV15	-	TGTGCCACCAGCAGAGGTGGCAGGGAAGAGACCCAGTACTTC	CATSRGGREETQYF
-	TRBJ1-5	12	TRBV29-1	-	TGCAGCGTTGTGGAGGGTAATCAGCCCCAGCATTTT	CSVVEGNQPQHF
-	TRBJ1-2	13	TRBV6-1	-	TGTGCCAGCAGTAATACAGTCCTCTATGGCTACACCTTC	CASSNTVLYGYTF
-	TRBJ2-7	14	TRBV19	TRBD1	TGTGCCAGTAGTACTGACAGGGGTCCCTACGAGCAGTACTTC	CASSTDRGPYEQYF
-	TRBJ2-1	14	TRBV28	TRBD2	TGTGCCAGCAGTTCTAGCGGGGGGTACAATGAGCAGTTCTTC	CASSSSGGYNEQFF
-	TRBJ1-5	14	TRBV9	-	TGTGCCAGCAGCGTAGGGTCTGAGGGTCAGCCCCAGCATTTT	CASSVGSEGQPQHF
-	TRBJ1-1	14	TRBV27	-	TGTGCCAGCAGTTTACGCTCGGGGAACACTGAAGCTTTCTTT	CASSLRSGNTEAFF
-	TRBJ2-5	13	TRBV28	TRBD2	TGTGCCAGCAACTTAGCGGGGCAAGAGACCCAGTACTTC	CASNLAGQETQYF
-	TRBJ2-3	12	TRBV9	-	TGTGCCAGCAGCGGACAGCTCGGTACGCAGTATTTT	CASSGQLGTQYF
-	TRBJ1-6	15	TRBV6-1	TRBD1	TGTGCCAGCACCCCCGGCGACAGGGGGGCTTCACCCCTCCACTTT	CASTPGDRGASPLHF
once	TRBJ1-2	14	TRBV28	-	TGTGCCAGCACCGTAGGGGCCTATAACTATGGCTACACCTTC	CASTVGAYNYGYTF
few	TRBJ2-4	15	TRBV19	-	TGTGCCAGTAGTATTCAGGGTTCAGCCAAAAACATTCAGTACTTC	CASSIQGSAKNIQYF
once	TRBJ2-7	15	TRBV7-2	TRBD2	TGTGCCAGCAGCATCGTAGCGGGGGACTCCTACGAGCAGTACTTC	CASSIVAGDSYEQYF
-	TRBJ2-7	14	TRBV2	TRBD2	TGTGCCAGCGGCGGAGCGGGGGGGACCTACGAGCAGTACTTC	CASGGAGGTYEQYF